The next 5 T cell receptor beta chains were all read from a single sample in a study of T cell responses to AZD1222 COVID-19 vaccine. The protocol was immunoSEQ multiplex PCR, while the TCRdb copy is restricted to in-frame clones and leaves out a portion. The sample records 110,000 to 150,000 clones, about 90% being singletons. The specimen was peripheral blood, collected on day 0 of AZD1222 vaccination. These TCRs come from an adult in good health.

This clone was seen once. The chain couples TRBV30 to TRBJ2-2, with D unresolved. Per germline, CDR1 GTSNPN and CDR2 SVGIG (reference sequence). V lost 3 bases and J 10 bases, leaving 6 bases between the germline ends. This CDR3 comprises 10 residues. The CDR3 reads CAWRPEELFF. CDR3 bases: TGTGCCTGGAGACCGGAGGAGCTGTTTTTT.

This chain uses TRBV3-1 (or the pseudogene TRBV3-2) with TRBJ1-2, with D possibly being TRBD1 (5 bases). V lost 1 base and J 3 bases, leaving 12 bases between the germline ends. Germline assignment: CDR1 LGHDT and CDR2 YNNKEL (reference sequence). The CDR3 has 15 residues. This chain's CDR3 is CASSQGQGLDYGYTF. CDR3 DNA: TGTGCCAGCAGCCAAGGTCAGGGTTTGGACTATGGCTACACCTTC.

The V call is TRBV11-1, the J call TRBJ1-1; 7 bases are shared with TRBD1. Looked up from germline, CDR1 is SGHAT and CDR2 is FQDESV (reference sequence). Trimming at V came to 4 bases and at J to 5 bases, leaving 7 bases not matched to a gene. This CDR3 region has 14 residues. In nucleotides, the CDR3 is TGTGCCAGCAGCTCCCCAGACAGGGCGACTGAAGCTTTCTTT. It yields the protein CASSSPDRATEAFF. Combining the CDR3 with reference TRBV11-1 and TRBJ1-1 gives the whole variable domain EAEVAQSPRYKITEKSQAVAFWCDPISGHATLYWYRQILGQGPELLVQFQDESVVDDSQLPKDRFSAERLKGVDSTLKIQPAELGDSAMYLCASSSPDRATEAFFGQGTRLTVV.

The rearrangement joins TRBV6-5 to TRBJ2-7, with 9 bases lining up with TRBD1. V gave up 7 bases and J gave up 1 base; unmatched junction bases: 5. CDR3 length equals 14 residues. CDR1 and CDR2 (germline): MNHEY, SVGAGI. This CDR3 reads CASILDRGSYEQYF. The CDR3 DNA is TGTGCCAGCATTCTCGACAGGGGGTCCTACGAGCAGTACTTC.

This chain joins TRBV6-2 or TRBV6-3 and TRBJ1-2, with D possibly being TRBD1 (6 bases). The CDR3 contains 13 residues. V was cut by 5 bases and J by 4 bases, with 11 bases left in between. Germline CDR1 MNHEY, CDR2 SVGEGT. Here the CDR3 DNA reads TGTGCCAGCAGTCGACAGGCCCGCTATGGCTACACCTTC. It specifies CASSRQARYGYTF.